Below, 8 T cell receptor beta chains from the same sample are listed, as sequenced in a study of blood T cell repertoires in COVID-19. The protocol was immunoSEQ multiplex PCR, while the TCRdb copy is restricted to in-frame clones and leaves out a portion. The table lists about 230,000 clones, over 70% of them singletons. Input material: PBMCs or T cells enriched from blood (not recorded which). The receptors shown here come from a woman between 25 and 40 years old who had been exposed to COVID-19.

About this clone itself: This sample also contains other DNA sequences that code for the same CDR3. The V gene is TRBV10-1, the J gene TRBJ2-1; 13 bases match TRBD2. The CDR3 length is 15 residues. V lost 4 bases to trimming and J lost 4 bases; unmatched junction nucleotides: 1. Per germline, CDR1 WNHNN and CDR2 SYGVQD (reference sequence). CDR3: CASSVGLAGYNEQFF. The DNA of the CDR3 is TGCGCCAGCAGTGTGGGACTAGCGGGGTACAATGAGCAGTTCTTC.

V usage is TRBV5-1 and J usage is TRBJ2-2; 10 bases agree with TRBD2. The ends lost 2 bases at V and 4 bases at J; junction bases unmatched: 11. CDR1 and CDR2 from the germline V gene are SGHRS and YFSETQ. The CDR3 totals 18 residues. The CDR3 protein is CASSFPSLAGDGTGELFF. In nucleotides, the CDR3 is TGCGCCAGCAGCTTCCCCTCTCTAGCGGGAGACGGCACCGGGGAGCTGTTTTTT.

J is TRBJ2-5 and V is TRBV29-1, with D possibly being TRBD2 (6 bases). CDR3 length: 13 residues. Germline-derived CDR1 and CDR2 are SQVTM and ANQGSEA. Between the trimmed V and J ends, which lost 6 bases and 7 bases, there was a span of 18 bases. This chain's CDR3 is CSVAGLAYGTQYF. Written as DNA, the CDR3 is TGCAGCGTGGCGGGACTTGCGTACGGGACCCAGTACTTC.

In nucleotides, the CDR3 is TGCAGCGCCCAAACGGGACTAGCGGTGTCCGTGGGCGAGCAGTTCTTC. Its translation is CSAQTGLAVSVGEQFF. V is TRBV29-1 and J is TRBJ2-1; 11 nucleotides agree with TRBD2. There are 16 residues in the CDR3. Germline V CDR1 and CDR2: SQVTM, ANQGSEA. The junction had 18 bases not matched to a gene; V was cut back by 7 bases and J by 10 bases.

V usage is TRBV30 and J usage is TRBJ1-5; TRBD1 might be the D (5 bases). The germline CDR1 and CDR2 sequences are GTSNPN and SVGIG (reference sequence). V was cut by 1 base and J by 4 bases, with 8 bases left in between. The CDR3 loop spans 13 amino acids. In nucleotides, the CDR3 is TGTGCCTGGAGTGGACAGAGGAATCAGCCCCAGCATTTT. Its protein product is CAWSGQRNQPQHF. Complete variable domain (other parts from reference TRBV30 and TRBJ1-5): SQTIHQWPATLVQPVGSPLSLECTVEGTSNPNLYWYRQAAGRGLQLLFYSVGIGQISSEVPQNLSASRPQDRQFILSSKKLLLSDSGFYLCAWSGQRNQPQHFGDGTRLSIL.

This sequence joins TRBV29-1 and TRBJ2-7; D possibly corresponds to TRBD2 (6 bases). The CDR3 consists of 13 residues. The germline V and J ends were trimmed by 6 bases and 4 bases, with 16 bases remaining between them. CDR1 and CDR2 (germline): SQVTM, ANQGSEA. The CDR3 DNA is TGCAGCGTCCAATCCGGGACTCTATACGAGCAGTACTTC. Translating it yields CSVQSGTLYEQYF.

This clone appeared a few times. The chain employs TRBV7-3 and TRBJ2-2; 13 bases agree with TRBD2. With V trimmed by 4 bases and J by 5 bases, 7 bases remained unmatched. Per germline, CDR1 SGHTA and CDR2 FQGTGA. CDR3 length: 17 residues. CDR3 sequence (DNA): TGTGCCAGCAGCTCCCAGGGACTAGCGGGACGGACCGGGGAGCTGTTTTTT. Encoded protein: CASSSQGLAGRTGELFF. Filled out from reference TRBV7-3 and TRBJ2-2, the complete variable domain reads GAGVSQTPSNKVTEKGKYVELRCDPISGHTALYWYRQSLGQGPEFLIYFQGTGAADDSGLPNDRFFAVRPEGSVSTLKIQRTERGDSAVYLCASSSQGLAGRTGELFFGEGSRLTVL.

Here the CDR3 DNA reads TGTGCCAGCAGCTTGGGTGGGGGCCTGAAGACCCAGTACTTC. Its translation is CASSLGGGLKTQYF. The rearrangement uses TRBV5-4 and TRBJ2-5; a possible D gene is TRBD1 (6 bases). V was trimmed by 0 bases and J by 6 bases, leaving 12 bases between them. CDR1 SGHNT and CDR2 YYREEE come from the germline V gene (reference sequence). The CDR3 extends over 14 amino acids.